This T cell receptor beta chain is from a study of T-cell reconstitution after alpha-beta-depleted transplantation in children. On this clonotype: A read error is possible here, since a much larger clone lies one base away. Likely a read error: the CDR3 ends without its conserved phenylalanine or tryptophan.

A TCRbeta library incorporating unique molecular identifiers was prepared. MiXCR, applied by TCRdb to the PCR reads, yields one record per CDR3 protein. This sample has roughly 590,000 distinct CDR3 sequences, with roughly 17% found just once. Germline CDR1 is SEHNR and CDR2 is FQNEAQ (reference sequence). Trimming pared 3 bases from V and 5 bases from J, leaving 8 bases between. This CDR3 region has 12 residues. V usage is TRBV7-9 and J usage is TRBJ2-7; D is perhaps TRBD1 (6 bases). This clonotype was obtained from a human donor who donated a stem cell graft to a child with acute myeloid leukemia. The sequences come from PBMCs from the stem cell graft donor, collected from the stem cell graft. The CDR3 loop is CASSFGQNEQYL. CDR3 nucleotides: TGTGCCAGCAGCTTCGGACAGAACGAGCAGTACCTC.